Below, 30 T cell receptor beta chains from the same sample are listed, as sequenced in a study of PD-1 blockade in classical Hodgkin lymphoma. Regarding time point: cycle 4 day 1 (C4D1), after five to seven weeks of nivolumab. Relapses following autologous stem cell transplantation were seen in all patients, with brentuximab vedotin exposure varying. The CD4+ T cells used were purified from thawed PBMCs through magnetic negative selection. Sequencing used immunoSEQ multiplex PCR; TCRdb keeps in-frame clones, though not all of them. Counted here are 15,000 or so clones, roughly 90% occurring once; the ten biggest clones make up roughly 0.9%. The sequencing here drew on CD4+ T cells from blood, taken before the fourth cycle of nivolumab. These receptors originate from a human donor with classical Hodgkin lymphoma.

This clone occurred once. This chain joins TRBV5-8 and TRBJ1-1; no clear D gene. The V end lost 6 bases, the J end lost 3 bases, and 15 bases lay between the germline ends. The germline V gene has CDR1 SGHTS and CDR2 YDEGEE. The CDR3 runs 14 residues. Here the CDR3 reads CASILTFGDTEAFF. The CDR3 nucleotides are TGTGCCAGCATCCTCACTTTTGGGGACACTGAAGCTTTCTTT. The full variable domain, with the rest looked up from reference TRBV5-8 and TRBJ1-1, is EAGVTQSPTHLIKTRGQQATLRCSPISGHTSVYWYQQALGLGLQFLLWYDEGEERNRGNFPPRFSGRQFPNYSSELNVNALELEDSALYLCASILTFGDTEAFFGQGTRLTVV.

The chain recombines TRBV29-1 with TRBJ2-3; no clear D. The CDR3 consists of 14 residues. Looked up from germline, CDR1 is SQVTM and CDR2 is ANQGSEA. V lost 0 bases to trimming and J lost 2 bases, with 9 bases between them. The chain's CDR3 is CSVEDHAFTDTQYF. CDR3 coding DNA: TGCAGCGTTGAAGATCACGCCTTCACAGATACGCAGTATTTT.

The rearrangement uses TRBV29-1 and TRBJ2-2, with D maybe TRBD1 (5 bases). The V end was cut by 7 bases, the J end by 1 base, with 13 bases between. The germline V gene has CDR1 SQVTM and CDR2 ANQGSEA. The CDR3 runs to 14 residues. CDR3 in amino acids: CSGSGAVNTGELFF. The CDR3 DNA reads as TGCAGCGGCTCTGGGGCAGTGAACACCGGGGAGCTGTTTTTT.

The chain links TRBV5-6 to TRBJ2-2; 7 nucleotides match TRBD1. With V trimmed by 3 bases and J by 3 bases, 5 bases remained unmatched. The germline V gene has CDR1 SGHDT and CDR2 YYEEEE. CDR3 length equals 15 residues. The DNA for the CDR3 is TGTGCCAGCAGCTCCCGGGACAGATACACCGGGGAGCTGTTTTTT. The encoded protein is CASSSRDRYTGELFF. Supplemented by reference TRBV5-6 and TRBJ2-2, the full variable domain reads DAGVTQSPTHLIKTRGQQVTLRCSPKSGHDTVSWYQQALGQGPQFIFQYYEEEERQRGNFPDRFSGHQFPNYSSELNVNALLLGDSALYLCASSSRDRYTGELFFGEGSRLTVL.

Here the CDR3 DNA reads TGTGCCAGCAGCGTGAGGTCACAATCGAACACCGGGGAGCTGTTTTTT. Translating it yields CASSVRSQSNTGELFF. The rearrangement joins TRBV9 to TRBJ2-2; unclear D gene. V was trimmed by 2 bases and J by 0 bases, leaving 11 bases between them. The CDR3 has 16 residues. The germline CDR1 and CDR2 sequences are SGDLS and YYNGEE.

This chain joins TRBV6-5 and TRBJ1-1; a possible D gene is TRBD1 (6 bases). CDR1 and CDR2 (germline): MNHEY, SVGAGI. The CDR3 runs 15 residues. Deletions cut 7 bases from V and 4 bases from J, with 19 bases between. The CDR3 loop reads CASNLQDSRGTEAFF. The CDR3 DNA is TGTGCCAGCAACCTTCAGGACAGTCGTGGCACTGAAGCTTTCTTT.

This chain uses TRBV5-1 with TRBJ2-3; D possibly corresponds to TRBD2 (5 bases). The germline V gene has CDR1 SGHRS and CDR2 YFSETQ. CDR3 length: 13 amino acids. V lost 7 bases, J lost 5 bases, and 14 bases lay in between. In DNA form, the CDR3 reads TGCGCCAGCGCCACGGGGTTCGGAGATACGCAGTATTTT. It translates to CASATGFGDTQYF.

The rearrangement uses TRBV4-2 and TRBJ1-1; TRBD1 matches at 7 bases. The germline V gene has CDR1 LGHNA and CDR2 YNFKEQ. CDR3 length: 15 residues. Trimming took 1 base from V and 6 from J; bases not matched to a gene: 8. The CDR3 nucleotides are TGTGCCAGCAGCCAAGGTTCACAGGGGAGGGCTGAAGCTTTCTTT. Translating it yields CASSQGSQGRAEAFF.

The chain combines TRBV28 with TRBJ2-2; 7 nucleotides agree with TRBD1. J was trimmed by 7 bases and V by 7 bases; bases with no gene match: 9. CDR3 size: 14 residues. Germline loops: CDR1 MDHEN, CDR2 SYDVKM. The CDR3 loop is CASTIQGMGGELFF. The CDR3 region has the DNA TGTGCCAGCACTATACAGGGGATGGGCGGGGAGCTGTTTTTT.

This clone was observed once. The V call is TRBV28, the J call TRBJ2-6; D is possibly TRBD1 (5 bases). CDR1 and CDR2 from the germline V gene are MDHEN and SYDVKM. Trimming removed 3 bases from V and 2 bases from J, with 11 bases in between. The CDR3 length is 16 residues. CDR3 sequence: CASSLSQQAGANVLTF. Here the CDR3 DNA reads TGTGCCAGCAGTTTGAGTCAACAGGCTGGGGCCAACGTCCTGACTTTC.

In this sample, this clone turned up a few times. V usage is TRBV18 and J usage is TRBJ1-1; D is undetermined. Trimming took off 2 bases at V and 5 bases at J, with 12 bases between the two ends. Germline CDR1 and CDR2: KGHSH and LQKENI. The CDR3 is 14 residues long. CDR3 residues: CASSPSEGGTEAFF. The CDR3 DNA reads as TGTGCCAGCTCACCATCAGAGGGAGGGACTGAAGCTTTCTTT.

A few counts support this clone. The V and J genes are TRBV5-1 and TRBJ2-7, with 13 bases aligning to TRBD2. This CDR3 has 14 amino acids. V gave up 6 bases and J gave up 5 bases; unmatched junction bases: 5. Germline loops: CDR1 SGHRS, CDR2 YFSETQ. Here the CDR3 DNA reads TGCGCCAGCACTGAACTAGCGGGAGGGCACGAGCAGTACTTC. It encodes CASTELAGGHEQYF. Filled out from reference TRBV5-1 and TRBJ2-7, the complete variable domain reads KAGVTQTPRYLIKTRGQQVTLSCSPISGHRSVSWYQQTPGQGLQFLFEYFSETQRNKGNFPGRFSGRQFSNSRSEMNVSTLELGDSALYLCASTELAGGHEQYFGPGTRLTVT.

The V gene is TRBV5-1, the J gene TRBJ2-5, with TRBD2 matching 13 bases. Trimming took 4 bases from V and 5 from J; bases not matched to a gene: 8. The CDR3 extends over 16 amino acids. Germline CDR1 and CDR2: SGHRS and YFSETQ. The CDR3 protein is CASSPLGLAGVETQYF. The CDR3 DNA reads TGCGCCAGCAGCCCCTTAGGACTAGCGGGGGTTGAGACCCAGTACTTC. Based on the CDR3 plus reference TRBV5-1 and TRBJ2-5, the full variable domain is KAGVTQTPRYLIKTRGQQVTLSCSPISGHRSVSWYQQTPGQGLQFLFEYFSETQRNKGNFPGRFSGRQFSNSRSEMNVSTLELGDSALYLCASSPLGLAGVETQYFGPGTRLLVL.

V is TRBV11-2 and J is TRBJ1-3; D not certain. Trimming left V 0 bases short and J 8 bases short, with 14 bases between. Germline CDR1 and CDR2: SGHAT and FQNNGV. The CDR3 runs 15 residues. DNA for the CDR3: TGTGCCAGCAGCTTAGAAAGGACGGCGGTTCACACCATATATTTT. This codes for CASSLERTAVHTIYF.

The chain combines TRBV19 with TRBJ1-1; TRBD1 agrees at 7 bases. Trimming at V came to 7 bases and at J to 1 base, leaving 9 bases not matched to a gene. This CDR3 spans 15 amino acids. CDR1 and CDR2 from the germline V gene are LNHDA and SQIVND (reference sequence). This CDR3 reads CASKRGTDENTEAFF. For the CDR3, the DNA is TGTGCCAGTAAGCGGGGGACAGACGAGAACACTGAAGCTTTCTTT. Supplemented by reference TRBV19 and TRBJ1-1, the full variable domain reads DGGITQSPKYLFRKEGQNVTLSCEQNLNHDAMYWYRQDPGQGLRLIYYSQIVNDFQKGDIAEGYSVSREKKESFPLTVTSAQKNPTAFYLCASKRGTDENTEAFFGQGTRLTVV.

V and J are TRBV7-2 and TRBJ1-1; D may be TRBD1 (5 bases). The CDR3 runs 15 residues. CDR1 SGHTA and CDR2 FQGNSA come from the germline V gene. V was trimmed by 6 bases and J by 1 base, leaving 15 bases between them. The CDR3 spells CASSSLGAGNTEAFF. CDR3 bases: TGTGCCAGCAGTTCCTTAGGGGCGGGGAACACTGAAGCTTTCTTT.

CDR3 region: CATGRGTGVKETQYF. The CDR3, as DNA: TGTGCCACAGGACGCGGGACAGGGGTGAAGGAGACCCAGTACTTC. The gene calls are TRBV28 and TRBJ2-5, with TRBD1 identical over 10 bases. The CDR3 sequence is 15 residues long. The germline V gene has CDR1 MDHEN and CDR2 SYDVKM. The trim removed 10 bases at V and 5 bases at J, leaving 13 bases unmatched.

The rearrangement links TRBV5-8 to TRBJ2-2; TRBD2 aligns across 8 bases. Germline V CDR1 and CDR2: SGHTS, YDEGEE. CDR3 length: 17 amino acids. J lost 5 bases, V lost 1 base, and 10 bases had no gene match. The CDR3, as DNA: TGTGCCAGCAGCTTGACCCTAACTAGCGGACCGACCGGGGAGCTGTTTTTT. The encoded protein is CASSLTLTSGPTGELFF.

This chain connects TRBV9 to TRBJ2-3, with a possible D match to TRBD2 (5 bases). CDR1 and CDR2 (germline): SGDLS, YYNGEE. CDR3 length: 15 residues. Trimming pared 1 base from V and 5 bases from J, leaving 14 bases between. This chain's CDR3 is CASSVSGLEGDTQYF. The CDR3 region has the DNA TGTGCCAGCAGCGTAAGTGGGTTAGAGGGAGATACGCAGTATTTT.

This clone turned up a few times. The chain employs TRBV11-2 and TRBJ2-2; D gene uncertain. Germline values: CDR1 SGHAT, CDR2 FQNNGV. The CDR3 extends over 12 amino acids. The germline V and J ends were trimmed by 0 bases and 7 bases, with 3 bases remaining between them. CDR3 region: CASSLEFGELFF. The CDR3 region has the DNA TGTGCCAGCAGCTTAGAGTTCGGGGAGCTGTTTTTT.

This chain links TRBV5-5 with TRBJ2-7; 7 nucleotides line up with TRBD2. The CDR3 runs to 14 residues. Trimming cost V 5 bases and J 0 bases; bases outside gene matches: 5. Per germline, CDR1 SGHKS and CDR2 YYEKEE (reference sequence). The CDR3 is CASSRDYLSYEQYF. In DNA, the CDR3 is TGTGCCAGCAGTCGGGACTACCTCTCCTACGAGCAGTACTTC.

The V gene is TRBV5-6, the J gene TRBJ1-1; D ambiguous. V lost 3 bases and J 1 base, leaving 13 bases between the germline ends. Germline CDR1 SGHDT, CDR2 YYEEEE. The CDR3 contains 15 residues. The CDR3 DNA is TGTGCCAGCAGCTCCCGACCGACGCCGAACACTGAAGCTTTCTTT. Encoded protein: CASSSRPTPNTEAFF.

This clone was seen only once. The chain links TRBV7-2 to TRBJ2-5; D may be TRBD2 (5 bases). The last part of the DNA fits TRBJ2-7 better; the J call may be wrong. Germline-derived CDR1 and CDR2 are SGHTA and FQGNSA. This CDR3 is built from 15 residues. The CDR3 is CASSSSGSRGYEQYF. The CDR3 nucleotides read TGTGCCAGCAGCTCATCCGGGTCCCGGGGCTACGAGCAGTACTTC.

A few counts support this clone. The chain links TRBV20-1 to TRBJ2-1; D is perhaps TRBD1 or TRBD2 (5 bases each). Germline CDR1 is DFQATT and CDR2 is SNEGSKA (reference sequence). V lost 1 base, J lost 16 bases, and 14 bases lay in between. The CDR3 sequence is 11 residues long. The CDR3 loop is CSARGGPVGFF. The DNA of the CDR3 is TGCAGTGCTAGAGGGGGACCAGTAGGTTTCTTC.

The V gene is TRBV6-5, the J gene TRBJ1-2; D ambiguous. The germline V and J ends were trimmed by 0 bases and 5 bases, with 13 bases remaining between them. Per the germline V gene, CDR1 is MNHEY and CDR2 is SVGAGI. The CDR3 is 15 amino acids. The CDR3: CASSYSAGRRYGYTF. CDR3 nucleotides: TGTGCCAGCAGTTACTCGGCCGGGAGGAGATATGGCTACACCTTC.

J is TRBJ2-3 and V is TRBV5-4, with D maybe TRBD1 (5 bases). In germline, CDR1 is SGHNT, CDR2 YYREEE (reference sequence). V was clipped by 3 bases and J by 9 bases, with 20 bases between them. The CDR3 has 15 residues. This chain's CDR3 is CASSSVGVGMGTQYF. The CDR3 DNA reads as TGTGCCAGCAGCTCGGTAGGGGTGGGGATGGGGACGCAGTATTTT.

V gene TRBV16 combines with J gene TRBJ2-2; a possible D gene is TRBD2 (5 bases). Germline CDR1 KGHSY, CDR2 FQNENV. Trimming pared 2 bases from V and 2 bases from J, leaving 6 bases between. The CDR3 has 14 amino acids. The CDR3, as DNA: TGTGCCAGCAGCCAAGGACTTAACACCGGGGAGCTGTTTTTT. Translated: CASSQGLNTGELFF.

A few counts support this clone. The chain uses TRBV28 and TRBJ1-2; 7 bases are shared with TRBD1. Germline values: CDR1 MDHEN, CDR2 SYDVKM. CDR3 length equals 14 residues. The V segment lost 8 bases and the J segment 7 bases; nucleotides outside the gene matches: 13. CDR3 loop: CASGGRGRFGGYTF. CDR3 nucleotide sequence: TGTGCCAGCGGGGGGAGGGGGCGTTTTGGTGGCTACACCTTC.

The chain employs TRBV29-1 and TRBJ1-2; no clear D gene. Germline V gene data show CDR1 as SQVTM and CDR2 as ANQGSEA. This CDR3 is 13 amino acids long. The germline V and J ends were trimmed by 3 bases and 3 bases, with 11 bases remaining between them. This chain's CDR3 is CSVEAGLDYGYTF. DNA of the CDR3: TGCAGCGTTGAGGCAGGCCTGGACTATGGCTACACCTTC.

V is TRBV6-1 and J is TRBJ2-5, with D perhaps TRBD2 (6 bases). V dropped 6 bases and J dropped 5 bases, with 16 bases sitting between them. Germline lookup yields CDR1 MNHNS and CDR2 SASEGT. There are 14 residues in the CDR3. In DNA form, the CDR3 reads TGTGCCAGCAGCGAACTAGCCCCGCCTGAGACCCAGTACTTC. This gives the protein CASSELAPPETQYF.